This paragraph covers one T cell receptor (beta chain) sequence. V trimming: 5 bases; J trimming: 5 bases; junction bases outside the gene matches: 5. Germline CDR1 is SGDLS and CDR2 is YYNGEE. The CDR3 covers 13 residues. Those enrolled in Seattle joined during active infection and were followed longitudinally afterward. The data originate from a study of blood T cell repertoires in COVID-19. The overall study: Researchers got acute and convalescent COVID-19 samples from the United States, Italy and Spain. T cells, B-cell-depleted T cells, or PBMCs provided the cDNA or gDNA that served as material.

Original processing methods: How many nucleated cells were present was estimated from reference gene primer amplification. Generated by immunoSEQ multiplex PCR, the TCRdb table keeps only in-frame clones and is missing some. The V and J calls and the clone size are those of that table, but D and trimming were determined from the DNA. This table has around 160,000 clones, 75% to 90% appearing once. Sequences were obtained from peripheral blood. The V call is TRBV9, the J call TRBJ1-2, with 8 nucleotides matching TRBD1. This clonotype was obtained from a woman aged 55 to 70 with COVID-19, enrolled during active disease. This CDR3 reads CASSEGQVYGYTF. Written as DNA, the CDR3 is TGTGCCAGCAGTGAGGGACAGGTTTATGGCTACACCTTC.